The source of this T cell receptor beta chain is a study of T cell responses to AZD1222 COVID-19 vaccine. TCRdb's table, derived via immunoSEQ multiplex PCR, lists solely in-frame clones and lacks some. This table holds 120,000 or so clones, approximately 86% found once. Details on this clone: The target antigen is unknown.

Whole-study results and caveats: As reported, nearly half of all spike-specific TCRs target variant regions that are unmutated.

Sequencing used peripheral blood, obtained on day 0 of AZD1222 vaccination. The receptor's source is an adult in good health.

The CDR3 region has the DNA TGTGCCAGTAGCGCTAAGAAAGGGCAGCCCCAGCATTTT. Translated, it gives CASSAKKGQPQHF. The gene calls are TRBV19 and TRBJ1-5; D is undetermined. This CDR3 contains 13 residues. V was trimmed by 6 bases and J by 7 bases, leaving 13 bases between them. Per the germline V gene, CDR1 is LNHDA and CDR2 is SQIVND (reference sequence).